This is a list of T cell receptor beta chains from one sample in a study of read filtering for tumor transcriptome and immune sequencing. One entry per CDR3 protein, called by TCRdb with MiXCR from the reads. Seen here are 120,000 or so distinct CDR3 sequences, 10% to 15% observed once, and the top ten hold about 11%. Source material: a population of CD138-negative cells sorted from bone marrow. The receptors were gathered from a donor over 35 with multiple myeloma. The CDR3 runs from the conserved cysteine through the conserved F or W. The D gene is left open where the match is weak. Size is stated for part of the rows, as once, few or many counts, or as a class when the clone is expanded.

clone_size	v_call	j_call	d_call	cdr3_aa	cdr3_nt
many	TRBV15	TRBJ2-1	-	CATSRGPVGLLGQFF	TGTGCCACCAGCAGAGGGCCAGTAGGGCTTCTGGGGCAGTTCTTC
many	TRBV4-1	TRBJ1-6	-	CASSHPWRGRENSPLHF	TGCGCCAGCAGCCACCCCTGGCGGGGACGTGAAAATTCACCCCTCCACTTT
many	TRBV4-1	TRBJ1-1	TRBD1	CASSQKRQGVIGMNTEAFF	TGCGCCAGCAGCCAAAAACGACAGGGGGTAATAGGGATGAACACTGAAGCTTTCTTT
few	TRBV3-1	TRBJ1-3	-	CASSPSSGNTIYF	TGTGCCAGCAGCCCCAGCTCTGGAAACACCATATATTTT
many	TRBV7-2	TRBJ2-1	-	CASSSHRATQFF	TGTGCCAGCAGCTCACACAGGGCCACCCAGTTCTTC
many	TRBV11-2	TRBJ2-5	TRBD2	CASSLMREMETQYF	TGTGCCAGCAGCCTGATGCGGGAGATGGAGACCCAGTACTTC
many	TRBV29-1	TRBJ2-2	TRBD2	CSVPKPGLVYPGELFF	TGCAGCGTGCCAAAGCCGGGACTAGTATACCCCGGGGAGCTGTTTTTT
many	TRBV12-3/TRBV12-4	TRBJ2-1	-	CASSLWDNEQFF	TGTGCCAGCAGTTTATGGGACAATGAGCAGTTCTTC
many	TRBV10-3	TRBJ2-7	-	CAISERGPSSYEQYF	TGTGCCATCAGTGAACGAGGTCCCAGTTCCTACGAGCAGTACTTC
many	TRBV5-1	TRBJ2-5	TRBD2	CASSLGLAQETQYF	TGCGCCAGCAGCTTGGGACTAGCTCAAGAGACCCAGTACTTC
many	TRBV7-2	TRBJ1-2	TRBD1	CASSLGGTGGSYGYTF	TGTGCCAGCAGCTTAGGGGGGACAGGGGGCTCGTACGGCTACACCTTC
many	TRBV6-5	TRBJ1-1	-	CASRNSRGRGAEAFF	TGTGCCAGCAGGAATAGCAGGGGCCGCGGGGCTGAAGCTTTCTTT
many	TRBV9	TRBJ2-1	-	CASSELGQGPRGEQFF	TGTGCCAGCAGCGAATTGGGGCAGGGCCCCCGAGGTGAGCAGTTCTTC
many	TRBV27	TRBJ2-1	TRBD2	CASSRMGTSGSIMGNEQFF	TGTGCCAGCAGTCGGATGGGGACTAGCGGGAGCATAATGGGGAATGAGCAGTTCTTC
many	TRBV5-1	TRBJ1-1	-	CASSLRRGAEAFF	TGCGCCAGCAGCTTGAGAAGGGGAGCTGAAGCTTTCTTT
many	TRBV29-1	TRBJ2-1	-	CSVSVNNEQFF	TGCAGCGTTTCAGTCAACAATGAGCAGTTCTTC
few	TRBV7-2	TRBJ2-5	TRBD2	CASSYQPSGGETQYF	TGTGCCAGCAGCTATCAGCCTAGCGGGGGAGAGACCCAGTACTTC
many	TRBV7-2	TRBJ1-5	TRBD1	CASSPRGRQGPQPQHF	TGTGCCAGCAGCCCGCGGGGTCGACAGGGGCCTCAGCCCCAGCATTTT
many	TRBV4-1	TRBJ2-7	TRBD1	CASSQGWDSSRSVPYEQYF	TGCGCCAGCAGCCAAGGGTGGGACAGCTCAAGATCGGTTCCGTACGAGCAGTACTTC
many	TRBV6-1	TRBJ2-3	-	CASSEAFGAASTDTQYF	TGTGCCAGCAGTGAAGCGTTCGGGGCCGCTAGCACAGATACGCAGTATTTT
many	TRBV19	TRBJ1-5	-	CASSEQRGKDQPQHF	TGTGCCAGTAGCGAACAAAGGGGGAAGGATCAGCCCCAGCATTTT
many	TRBV29-1	TRBJ2-1	-	CSVEQGSIKFF	TGCAGCGTCGAACAGGGATCTATAAAGTTCTTC
few	TRBV5-1	TRBJ2-5	TRBD1	CASSALGQGQETQYF	TGCGCCAGCAGCGCTCTAGGACAGGGTCAAGAGACCCAGTACTTC
many	TRBV7-2	TRBJ1-5	TRBD1	CASSLEAGGGNQPQHF	TGTGCCAGCAGCTTAGAGGCAGGGGGAGGCAATCAGCCCCAGCATTTT
few	TRBV5-1	TRBJ2-7	-	CASSLDRRAGEYEQYF	TGCGCCAGCAGCTTGGATAGGAGGGCAGGGGAATACGAGCAGTACTTC
many	TRBV5-1	TRBJ1-1	-	CASSLDRGSTEAFF	TGCGCCAGCAGCTTGGATAGGGGGAGCACTGAAGCTTTCTTT
many	TRBV7-6	TRBJ2-1	TRBD2	CASSLVSGTSIIDEQFF	TGTGCCAGCAGCTTAGTGAGTGGGACTAGTATTATTGATGAGCAGTTCTTC
many	TRBV7-9	TRBJ2-1	-	CASSFPGPKHNEQFF	TGTGCCAGCAGCTTTCCGGGACCAAAACACAATGAGCAGTTCTTC
many	TRBV5-1	TRBJ2-1	-	CASSLITNSINNEQFF	TGCGCCAGCAGCTTAATCACAAATTCAATAAACAATGAGCAGTTTTTC
many	TRBV5-1	TRBJ2-2	TRBD2	CASSLGLAGGELFF	TGCGCCAGCAGCTTGGGACTAGCAGGCGGGGAGCTGTTTTTT
many	TRBV5-4	TRBJ1-1	-	CASSSDRLGEAFF	TGTGCCAGCAGCTCAGACAGGCTCGGCGAAGCTTTCTTT
many	TRBV5-1	TRBJ2-1	TRBD2	CASSFGTSGGYNEQFF	TGCGCCAGCAGCTTTGGGACTAGCGGGGGTTACAATGAGCAGTTCTTC
many	TRBV5-1	TRBJ1-1	-	CASSLEVNTEAFF	TGTGCCAGCAGCTTAGAGGTGAACACTGAAGCTTTCTTT
many	TRBV5-1	TRBJ2-1	-	CASSLEGRSTYNEQFF	TGCGCCAGCAGCTTGGAGGGACGCAGCACCTACAATGAGCAGTTCTTC
many	TRBV6-6	TRBJ2-2	TRBD2	CASSPRLAGEMGTGELFF	TGTGCCAGCAGTCCACGACTAGCGGGAGAAATGGGCACCGGGGAGCTGTTTTTT
-	TRBV6-5	TRBJ1-5	-	CASSPGEAVSWQPQHF	TGTGCCAGCAGTCCGGGCGAGGCGGTCTCTTGGCAGCCCCAGCATTTT
many	TRBV7-2	TRBJ2-3	TRBD2	CASSLETPGGQLDTQYF	TGTGCCAGCAGCTTAGAGACACCGGGAGGGCAATTGGATACGCAGTATTTT
many	TRBV7-9	TRBJ2-3	-	CASSPRGAIHGSTDTQYF	TGTGCCAGCAGCCCCCGGGGGGCGATCCATGGTTCCACAGATACGCAGTATTTT
-	TRBV28	TRBJ1-4	TRBD1	CASSGDRVNEKLFF	TGTGCCAGCAGTGGGGACAGGGTTAATGAAAAACTGTTTTTT
many	TRBV7-2	TRBJ2-1	-	CASSPGMIGVYEQFF	TGTGCCAGCAGCCCAGGGATGATAGGGGTCTATGAGCAGTTCTTC
many	TRBV11-2	TRBJ2-1	TRBD1	CASSSFPRDRGNEQFF	TGTGCCAGCAGCTCCTTCCCCCGGGACAGGGGAAATGAGCAGTTCTTC